The source of this T cell receptor (beta chain) is a study of blood T cell repertoires in COVID-19. Germline CDR1 is MGHRA and CDR2 is YSYEKL. CDR3 size: 14 residues. V was cut by 6 bases and J by 9 bases, with 15 bases left in between. Clones were sequenced by immunoSEQ multiplex PCR, and TCRdb holds only the in-frame ones, with some missing. The sample records about 64,000 clones, around 82% being singletons. Sequenced material: peripheral blood. The receptor was isolated from a man aged 55 to 70 with COVID-19, enrolled during active disease. The gene calls are TRBV4-1 and TRBJ1-6; D is undetermined. The CDR3 DNA follows: TGCGCCAGCAGGAGAGGCAGCTCGATTTCACCCCTCCACTTT. Encoded protein: CASRRGSSISPLHF.